This entry describes one TCR beta chain. Data came from immunoSEQ multiplex PCR; TCRdb stores just in-frame clones and leaves some out. The repertoire includes roughly 200,000 clones, approximately 86% of them detected once, and roughly 5% sits in the top ten. This entry is derived from a study of blood T cell repertoires in COVID-19. Trimming took off 4 bases at V and 7 bases at J, with 20 bases between the two ends. This CDR3 region has 15 residues. Germline V CDR1 and CDR2: SGHKS, YYEKEE (reference sequence). Material for sequencing was PBMCs or T cells enriched from blood (not recorded which). The source is a woman between 55 and 75 years old with acute COVID-19. The chain employs TRBV5-5 and TRBJ1-1, with D possibly matching TRBD1 (6 bases). The CDR3 DNA is TGTGCCAGCAGCGTACTAGGGGGTAATCTTTTTGAAGCTTTCTTT. Its protein product is CASSVLGGNLFEAFF.